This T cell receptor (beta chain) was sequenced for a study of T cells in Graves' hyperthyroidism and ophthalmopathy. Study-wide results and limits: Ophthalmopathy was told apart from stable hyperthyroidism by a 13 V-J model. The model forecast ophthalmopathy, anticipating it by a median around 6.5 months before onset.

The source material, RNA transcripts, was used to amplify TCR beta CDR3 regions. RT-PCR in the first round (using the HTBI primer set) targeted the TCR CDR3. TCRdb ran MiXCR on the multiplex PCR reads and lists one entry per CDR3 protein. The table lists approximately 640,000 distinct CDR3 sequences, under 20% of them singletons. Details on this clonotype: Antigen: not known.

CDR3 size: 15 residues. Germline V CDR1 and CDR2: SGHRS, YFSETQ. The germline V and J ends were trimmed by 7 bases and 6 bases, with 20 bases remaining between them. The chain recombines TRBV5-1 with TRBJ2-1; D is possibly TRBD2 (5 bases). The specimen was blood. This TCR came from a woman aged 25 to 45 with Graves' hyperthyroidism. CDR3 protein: CASYTPGRASNEQFF. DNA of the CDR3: TGCGCCAGCTATACCCCGGGAAGGGCCTCCAATGAGCAGTTCTTC.